This TCR beta chain was sequenced in a study of T cell repertoires in cytomegalovirus infection. About the study: Matching HLA type and CMV infection were both indicated by public TCR beta signatures.

Trimming removed 4 bases at V and 1 base at J, with 6 bases between. There are 13 residues in the CDR3. From germline, CDR1 is KGHDR and CDR2 SFDVKD. TCRdb reprocessed the reads via MiXCR and lists one record per CDR3 protein. The table lists roughly 200,000 distinct CDR3 sequences, about 18% of them singletons. V is TRBV24-1 and J is TRBJ1-1; D not resolved. Sequencing input: CD8+ T cells from PBMCs. The clonotype originates from a human donor in good health (CMV status not recorded). Some clones in this sample may be carry-over from other donors' samples. This chain's CDR3 is CATSERWNTEAFF. The CDR3 DNA follows: TGTGCCACCAGTGAGAGGTGGAACACTGAAGCTTTCTTT.